This T cell receptor beta chain was documented in a study of CD8 T cells in ankylosing spondylitis. General observations from the study: A motif in TCR beta, a set of under 10 highly homologous variants, appeared characteristic of ankylosing spondylitis blood.

This clonotype has at least ten counts. Antigen unknown. Libraries for TCR beta were made by quantitative 5'-RACE with molecular barcodes. TCRdb redid the calling of the 5' RACE reads with MiXCR, one entry per CDR3 protein. The table records some 450,000 distinct CDR3 sequences, more than 15% of them present only once. This CDR3 spans 14 amino acids. Trimming left V 2 bases short and J 4 bases short, with 11 bases between. This chain joins TRBV12-3 or TRBV12-4 and TRBJ1-2; a weak D match, TRBD1 (5 bases). The TCR comes from a male donor with ankylosing spondylitis. Sequenced sample: blood, either unsorted or a sorted T cell fraction (not recorded which). The CDR3 DNA sequence: TGTGCCAGCAGTTTATCCGACCAGGGCTATGGCTACACCTTC. This translates into CASSLSDQGYGYTF.